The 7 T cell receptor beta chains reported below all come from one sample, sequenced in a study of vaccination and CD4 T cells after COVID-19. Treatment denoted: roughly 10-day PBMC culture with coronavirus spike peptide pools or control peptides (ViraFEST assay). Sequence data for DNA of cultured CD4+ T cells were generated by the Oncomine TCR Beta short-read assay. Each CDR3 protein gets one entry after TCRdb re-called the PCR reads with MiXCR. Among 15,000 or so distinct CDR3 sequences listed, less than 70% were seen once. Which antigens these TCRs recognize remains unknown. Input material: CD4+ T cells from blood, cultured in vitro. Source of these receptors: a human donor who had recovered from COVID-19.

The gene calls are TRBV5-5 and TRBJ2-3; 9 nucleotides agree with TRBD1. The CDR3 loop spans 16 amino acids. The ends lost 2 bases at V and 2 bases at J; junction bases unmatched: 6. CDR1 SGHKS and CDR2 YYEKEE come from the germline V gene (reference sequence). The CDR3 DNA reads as TGTGCCAGCAGCTTCTCCGGGACAGGGCTCACAGATACGCAGTATTTT. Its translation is CASSFSGTGLTDTQYF.

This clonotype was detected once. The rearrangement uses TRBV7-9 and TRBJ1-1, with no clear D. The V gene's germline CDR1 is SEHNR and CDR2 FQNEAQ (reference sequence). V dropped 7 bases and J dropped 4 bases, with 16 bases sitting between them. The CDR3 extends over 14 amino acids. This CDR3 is CASNAWAGGTEAFF. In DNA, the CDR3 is TGTGCCAGCAACGCTTGGGCGGGCGGCACTGAAGCTTTCTTT.

CDR3 protein: CSARVETQYF. The CDR3 DNA follows: TGCAGTGCTAGAGTGGAGACCCAGTACTTC. This chain uses TRBV20-1 with TRBJ2-5; the D is unclear. The CDR3 contains 10 residues. V was shortened by 1 base and J by 5 bases, with 2 bases between the two germline ends. Germline V CDR1 and CDR2: DFQATT, SNEGSKA (reference sequence).

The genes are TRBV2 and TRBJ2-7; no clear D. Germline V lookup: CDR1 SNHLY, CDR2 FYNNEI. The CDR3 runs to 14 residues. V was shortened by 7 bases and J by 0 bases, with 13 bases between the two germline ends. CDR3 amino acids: CASNRDLFSYEQYF. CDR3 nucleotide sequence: TGTGCCAGCAATCGAGACTTATTCTCCTACGAGCAGTACTTC.

CDR3 DNA: TGCAGTGCTAGAGTCCAGTACTCTGGAAACACCATATATTTT. Translating it yields CSARVQYSGNTIYF. The chain combines TRBV20-1 with TRBJ1-3; D uncertain. CDR1 is DFQATT, CDR2 SNEGSKA, per germline (reference sequence). V gave up 1 base and J gave up 0 bases, with 7 bases separating them. The CDR3 is 14 amino acids.

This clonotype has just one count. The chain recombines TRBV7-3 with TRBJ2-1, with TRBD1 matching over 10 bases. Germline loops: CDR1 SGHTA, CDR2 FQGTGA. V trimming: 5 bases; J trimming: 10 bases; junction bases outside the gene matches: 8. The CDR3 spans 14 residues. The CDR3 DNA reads TGTGCCAGCAGCCCGTCCCGGGACAGGGGCGAGCAGTTCTTC. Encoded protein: CASSPSRDRGEQFF.

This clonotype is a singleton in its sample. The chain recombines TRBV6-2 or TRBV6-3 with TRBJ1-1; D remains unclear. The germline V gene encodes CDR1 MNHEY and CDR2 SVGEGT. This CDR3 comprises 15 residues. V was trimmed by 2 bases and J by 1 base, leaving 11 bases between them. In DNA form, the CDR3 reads TGTGCCAGCAGTTACGAGGGCATGGGGAACACTGAAGCTTTCTTT. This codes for CASSYEGMGNTEAFF.